Listed here are 2 T cell receptor beta chains from one sample, sequenced in a study of synovial regulatory T cells in juvenile arthritis. Generated by immunoSEQ multiplex PCR, the TCRdb table keeps only in-frame clones and is missing some. Across 9,000 to 10,000 clones, the top ten clones capture 1.1% of the sample. Material for sequencing was Treg cells from blood. The subset is: remaining (HLA-DR-negative) circulating blood Treg cells. All receptors derive from a donor between 2 and 35 years old with juvenile idiopathic arthritis.

This chain joins TRBV5-1 and TRBJ1-4. Germline CDR1 reads SGHRS; CDR2 reads YFSETQ. The CDR3 is made up of 15 amino acids. DNA is not recorded here. The CDR3 here is CASSLENLKGEKLFF.

The rearrangement uses TRBV2 and TRBJ1-2; without DNA, the TCRdb call of TRBD1 cannot be checked. The length of the CDR3 is 11 residues. No DNA sequence is on record. The germline V gene encodes CDR1 SNHLY and CDR2 FYNNEI. CDR3 loop: CASRAQYGYTF.